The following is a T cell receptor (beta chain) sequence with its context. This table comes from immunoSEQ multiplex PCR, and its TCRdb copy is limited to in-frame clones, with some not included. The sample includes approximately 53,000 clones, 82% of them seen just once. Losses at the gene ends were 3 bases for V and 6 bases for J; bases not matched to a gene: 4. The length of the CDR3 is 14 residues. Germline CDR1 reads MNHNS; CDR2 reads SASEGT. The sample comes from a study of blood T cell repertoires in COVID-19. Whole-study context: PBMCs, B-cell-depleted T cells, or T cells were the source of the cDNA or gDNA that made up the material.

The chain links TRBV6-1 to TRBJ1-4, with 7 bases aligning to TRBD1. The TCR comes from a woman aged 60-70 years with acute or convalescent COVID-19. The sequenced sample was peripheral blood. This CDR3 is CASSDRGQYEKLFF. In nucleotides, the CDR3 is TGTGCCAGCAGTGACCGGGGACAGTATGAAAAACTGTTTTTT.